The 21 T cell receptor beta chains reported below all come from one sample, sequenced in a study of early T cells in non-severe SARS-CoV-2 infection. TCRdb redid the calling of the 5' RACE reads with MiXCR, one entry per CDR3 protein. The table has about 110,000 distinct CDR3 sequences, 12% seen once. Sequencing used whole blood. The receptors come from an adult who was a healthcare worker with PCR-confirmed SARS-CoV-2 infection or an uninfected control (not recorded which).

The CDR3 loop reads CASSLPLSRLSTDEQYF. The CDR3 coding sequence is TGTGCCAGCAGCTTACCCCTCTCCAGACTCTCCACCGACGAGCAGTACTTC. The V gene is TRBV11-3, the J gene TRBJ2-7; D gene uncertain. This CDR3 has 17 residues. Trimming pared 2 bases from V and 5 bases from J, leaving 22 bases between. The germline V gene encodes CDR1 SGHNT and CDR2 YENEEA.

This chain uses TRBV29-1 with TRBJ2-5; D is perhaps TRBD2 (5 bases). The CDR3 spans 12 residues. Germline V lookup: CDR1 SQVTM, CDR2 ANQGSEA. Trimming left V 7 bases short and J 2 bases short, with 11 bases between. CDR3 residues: CSGLEAQETQYF. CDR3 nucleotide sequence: TGCAGCGGATTGGAGGCTCAAGAGACCCAGTACTTC. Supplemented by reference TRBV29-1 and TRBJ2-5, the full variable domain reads SAVISQKPSRDICQRGTSLTIQCQVDSQVTMMFWYRQQPGQSLTLIATANQGSEATYESGFVIDKFPISRPNLTFSTLTVSNMSPEDSSIYLCSGLEAQETQYFGPGTRLLVL.

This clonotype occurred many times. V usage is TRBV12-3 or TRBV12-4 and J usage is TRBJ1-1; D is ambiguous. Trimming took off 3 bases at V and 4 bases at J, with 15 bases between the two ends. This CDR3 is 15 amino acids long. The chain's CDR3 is CASSFSRTVGTEAFF. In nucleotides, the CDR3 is TGTGCCAGCAGTTTTTCCAGAACCGTGGGCACTGAAGCTTTCTTT.

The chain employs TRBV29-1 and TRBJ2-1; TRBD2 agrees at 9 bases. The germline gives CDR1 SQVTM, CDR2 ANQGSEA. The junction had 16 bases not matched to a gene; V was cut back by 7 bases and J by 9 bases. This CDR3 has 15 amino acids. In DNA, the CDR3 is TGCAGCGCCACGGGGATGGCGGGGGGGCCGAGTGAGCAGTTCTTC. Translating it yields CSATGMAGGPSEQFF.

CDR3 region: CASSPTSGRASNEQFF. In nucleotides, the CDR3 is TGTGCCAGCAGTCCAACTAGCGGGAGGGCCTCTAATGAGCAGTTCTTC. The J gene is TRBJ2-1, the V gene TRBV28; 13 bases match TRBD2. CDR1 and CDR2 from the germline V gene are MDHEN and SYDVKM. V trimming: 5 bases; J trimming: 7 bases; junction bases outside the gene matches: 8. This CDR3 region has 16 residues.

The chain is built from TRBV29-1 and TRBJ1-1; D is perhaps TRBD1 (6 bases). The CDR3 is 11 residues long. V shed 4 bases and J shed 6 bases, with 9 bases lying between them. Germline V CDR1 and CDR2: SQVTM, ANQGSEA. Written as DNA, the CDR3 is TGCAGCGTTGCAGGGGAGGCTGAAGCTTTCTTT. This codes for CSVAGEAEAFF.

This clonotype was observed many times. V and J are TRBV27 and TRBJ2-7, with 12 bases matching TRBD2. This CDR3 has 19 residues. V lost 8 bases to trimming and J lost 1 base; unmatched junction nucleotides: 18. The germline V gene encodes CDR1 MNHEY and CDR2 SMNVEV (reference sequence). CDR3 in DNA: TGTGCCAGCCCTATCACGCGGCTAGCGGGAGGGCCAGGATCCTACGAGCAGTACTTC. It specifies CASPITRLAGGPGSYEQYF.

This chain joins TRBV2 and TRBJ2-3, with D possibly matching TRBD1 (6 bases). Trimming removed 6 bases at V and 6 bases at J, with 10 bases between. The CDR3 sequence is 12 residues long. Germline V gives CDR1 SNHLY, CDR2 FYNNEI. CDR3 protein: CASRTGSDTQYF. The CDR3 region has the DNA TGTGCCAGCAGAACAGGGTCTGATACGCAGTATTTT. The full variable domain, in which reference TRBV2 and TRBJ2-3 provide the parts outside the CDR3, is EPEVTQTPSHQVTQMGQEVILRCVPISNHLYFYWYRQILGQKVEFLVSFYNNEISEKSEIFDDQFSVERPDGSNFTLKIRSTKLEDSAMYFCASRTGSDTQYFGPGTRLTVL.

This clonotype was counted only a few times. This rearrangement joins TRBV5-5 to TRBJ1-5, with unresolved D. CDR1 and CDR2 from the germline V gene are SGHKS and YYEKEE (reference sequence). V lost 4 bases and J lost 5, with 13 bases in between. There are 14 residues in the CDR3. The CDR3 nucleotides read TGTGCCAGCAGCCTGCTGGGGTCTGATCAGCCCCAGCATTTT. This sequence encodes CASSLLGSDQPQHF.

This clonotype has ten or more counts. The DNA of the CDR3 is TGTGCCAGCAAACCAGACGGAAAGAACTATGGCTACACCTTC. Protein product: CASKPDGKNYGYTF. The chain uses TRBV28 and TRBJ1-2; D unresolved. The germline V and J ends were trimmed by 7 bases and 2 bases, with 14 bases remaining between them. This CDR3 has 14 residues. CDR1 is MDHEN, CDR2 SYDVKM, per germline.

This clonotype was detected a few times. CDR3 protein: CASTRETQYF. Here the CDR3 DNA reads TGTGCCAGCACTCGGGAGACCCAGTACTTC. The rearrangement joins TRBV2 to TRBJ2-5; no clear D. V dropped 7 bases and J dropped 5 bases, with 5 bases sitting between them. Germline loops: CDR1 SNHLY, CDR2 FYNNEI. The CDR3 is 10 residues long.

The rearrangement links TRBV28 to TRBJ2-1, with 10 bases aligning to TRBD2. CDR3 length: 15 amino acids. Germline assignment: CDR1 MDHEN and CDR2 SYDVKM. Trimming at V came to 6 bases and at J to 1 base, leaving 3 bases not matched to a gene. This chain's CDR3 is CASRGTSVSYNEQFF. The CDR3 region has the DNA TGTGCCAGCAGGGGGACTAGCGTATCCTACAATGAGCAGTTCTTC.

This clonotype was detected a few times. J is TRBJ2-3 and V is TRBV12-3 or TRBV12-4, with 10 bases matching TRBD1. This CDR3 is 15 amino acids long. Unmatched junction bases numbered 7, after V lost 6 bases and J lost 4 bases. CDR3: CASSKTGTGADTQYF. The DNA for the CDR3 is TGTGCCAGCAGCAAAACCGGGACAGGGGCAGATACGCAGTATTTT.

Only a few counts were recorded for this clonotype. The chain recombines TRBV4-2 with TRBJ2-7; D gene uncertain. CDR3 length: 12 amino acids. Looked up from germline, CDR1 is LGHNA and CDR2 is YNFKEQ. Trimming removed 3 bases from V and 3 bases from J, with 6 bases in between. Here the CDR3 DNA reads TGTGCCAGCAGCCATTTTGACTACGAGCAGTACTTC. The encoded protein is CASSHFDYEQYF.

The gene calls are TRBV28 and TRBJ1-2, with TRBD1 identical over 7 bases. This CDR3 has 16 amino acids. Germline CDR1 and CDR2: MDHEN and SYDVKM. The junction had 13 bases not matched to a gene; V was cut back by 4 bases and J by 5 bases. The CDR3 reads CASSSIEGALRYGYTF. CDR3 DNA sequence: TGTGCCAGCAGTTCAATTGAGGGGGCTTTGAGATATGGCTACACCTTC.

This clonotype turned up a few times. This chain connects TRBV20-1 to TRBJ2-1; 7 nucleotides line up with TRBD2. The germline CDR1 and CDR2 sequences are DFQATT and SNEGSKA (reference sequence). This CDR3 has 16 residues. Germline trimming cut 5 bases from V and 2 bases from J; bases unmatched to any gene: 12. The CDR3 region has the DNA TGCAGTGCTCAGCACCCAGGCGGGAGCGCCTACAATGAGCAGTTCTTC. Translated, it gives CSAQHPGGSAYNEQFF.

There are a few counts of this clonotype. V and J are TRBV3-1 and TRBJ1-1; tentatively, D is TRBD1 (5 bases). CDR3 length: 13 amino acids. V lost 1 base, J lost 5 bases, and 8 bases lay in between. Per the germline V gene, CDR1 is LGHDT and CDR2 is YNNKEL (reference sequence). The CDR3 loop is CASSQVGGTEAFF. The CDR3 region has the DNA TGTGCCAGCAGCCAAGTGGGGGGGACTGAAGCTTTCTTT.

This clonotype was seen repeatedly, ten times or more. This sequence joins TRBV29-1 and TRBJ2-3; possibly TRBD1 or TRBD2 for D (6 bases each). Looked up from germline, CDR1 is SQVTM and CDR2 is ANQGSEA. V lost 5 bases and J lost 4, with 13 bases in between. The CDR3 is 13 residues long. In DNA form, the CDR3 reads TGCAGCGTTCCTCGGGGGCCGGCAGATACGCAGTATTTT. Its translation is CSVPRGPADTQYF.

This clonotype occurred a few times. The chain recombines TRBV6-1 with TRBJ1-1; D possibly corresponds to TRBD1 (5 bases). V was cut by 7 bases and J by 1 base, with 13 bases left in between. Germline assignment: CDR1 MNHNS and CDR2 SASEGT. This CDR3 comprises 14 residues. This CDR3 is CASTPGPQNTEAFF. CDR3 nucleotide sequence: TGTGCCAGCACGCCGGGACCTCAGAACACTGAAGCTTTCTTT.

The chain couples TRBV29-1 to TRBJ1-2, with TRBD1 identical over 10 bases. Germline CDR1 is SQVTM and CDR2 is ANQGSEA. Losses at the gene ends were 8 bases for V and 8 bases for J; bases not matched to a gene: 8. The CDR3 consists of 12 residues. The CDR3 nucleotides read TGCAGCATAAGATGGACAGGGGGAGGCTACACCTTC. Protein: CSIRWTGGGYTF.

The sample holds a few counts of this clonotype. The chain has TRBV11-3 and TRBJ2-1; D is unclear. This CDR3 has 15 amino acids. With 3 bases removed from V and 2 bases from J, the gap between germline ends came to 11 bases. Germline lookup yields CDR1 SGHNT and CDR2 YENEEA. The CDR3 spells CASSFWGNPYNEQFF. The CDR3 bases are TGTGCCAGCAGCTTTTGGGGAAACCCCTACAATGAGCAGTTCTTC.